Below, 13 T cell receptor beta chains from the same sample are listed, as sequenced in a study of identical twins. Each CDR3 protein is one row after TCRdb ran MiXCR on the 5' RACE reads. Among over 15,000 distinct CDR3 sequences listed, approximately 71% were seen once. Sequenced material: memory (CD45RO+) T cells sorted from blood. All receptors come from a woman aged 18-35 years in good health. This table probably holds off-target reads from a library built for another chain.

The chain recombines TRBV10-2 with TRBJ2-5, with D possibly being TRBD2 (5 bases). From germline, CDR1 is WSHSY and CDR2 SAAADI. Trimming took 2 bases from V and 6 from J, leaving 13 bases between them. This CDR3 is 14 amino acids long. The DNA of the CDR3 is TGCGCCAGCAGTGAGAATCTAGCCGGAAAGACCCAGTACTTC. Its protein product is CASSENLAGKTQYF.

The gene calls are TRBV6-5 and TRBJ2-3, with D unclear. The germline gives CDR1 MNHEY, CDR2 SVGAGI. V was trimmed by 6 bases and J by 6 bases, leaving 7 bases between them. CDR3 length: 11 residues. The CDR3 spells CASSKEDTQYF. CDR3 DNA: TGTGCCAGCAGCAAAGAGGATACGCAGTATTTT.

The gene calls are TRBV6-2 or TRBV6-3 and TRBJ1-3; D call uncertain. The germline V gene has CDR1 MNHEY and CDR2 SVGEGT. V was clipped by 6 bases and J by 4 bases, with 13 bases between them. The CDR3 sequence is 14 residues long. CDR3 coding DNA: TGTGCCAGCAGGTGGATGGGAGCCGGAAACACCATATATTTT. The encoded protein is CASRWMGAGNTIYF.

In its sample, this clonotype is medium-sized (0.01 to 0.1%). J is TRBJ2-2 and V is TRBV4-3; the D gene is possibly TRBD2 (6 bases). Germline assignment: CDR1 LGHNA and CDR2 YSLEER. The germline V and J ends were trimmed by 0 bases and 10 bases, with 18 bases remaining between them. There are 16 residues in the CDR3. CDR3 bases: TGCGCCAGCAGCCAAGATGCAGGCGGGGAGTGGGAGGAGCTGTTTTTT. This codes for CASSQDAGGEWEELFF.

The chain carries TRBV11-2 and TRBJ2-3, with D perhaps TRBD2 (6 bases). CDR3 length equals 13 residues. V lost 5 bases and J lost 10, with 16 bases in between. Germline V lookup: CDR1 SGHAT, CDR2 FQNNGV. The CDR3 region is CASSTNRDLSQYF. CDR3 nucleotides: TGTGCCAGCAGCACAAACCGGGACTTGTCGCAGTATTTT.

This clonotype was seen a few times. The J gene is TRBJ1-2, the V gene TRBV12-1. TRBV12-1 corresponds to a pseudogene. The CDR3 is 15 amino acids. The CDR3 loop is CASSFSSGNRGGYTF. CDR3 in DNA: TGTGCCAGCAGCTTTTCATCGGGGAATAGAGGTGGCTACACCTTC.

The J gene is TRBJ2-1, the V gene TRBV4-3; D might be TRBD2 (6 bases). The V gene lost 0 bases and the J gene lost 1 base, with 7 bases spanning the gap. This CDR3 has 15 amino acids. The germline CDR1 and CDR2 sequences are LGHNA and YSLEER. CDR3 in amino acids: CASSQEGLSYNEQFF. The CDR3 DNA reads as TGCGCCAGCAGCCAAGAGGGACTTTCCTACAATGAGCAGTTCTTC.

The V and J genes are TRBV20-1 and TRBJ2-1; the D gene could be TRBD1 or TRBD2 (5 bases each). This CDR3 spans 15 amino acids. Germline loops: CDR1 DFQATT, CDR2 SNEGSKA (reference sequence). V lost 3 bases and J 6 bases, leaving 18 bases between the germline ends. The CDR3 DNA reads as TGCAGTGCTAGTATTTCGGGACGGGAATTCAATGAGCAGTTCTTC. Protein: CSASISGREFNEQFF.

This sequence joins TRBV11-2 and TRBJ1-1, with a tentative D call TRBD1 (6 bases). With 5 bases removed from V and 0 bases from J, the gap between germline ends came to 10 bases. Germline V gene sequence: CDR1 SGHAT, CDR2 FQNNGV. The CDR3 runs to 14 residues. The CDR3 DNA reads TGTGCCAGCAGCCACGGACAGATGAACACTGAAGCTTTCTTT. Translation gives CASSHGQMNTEAFF.

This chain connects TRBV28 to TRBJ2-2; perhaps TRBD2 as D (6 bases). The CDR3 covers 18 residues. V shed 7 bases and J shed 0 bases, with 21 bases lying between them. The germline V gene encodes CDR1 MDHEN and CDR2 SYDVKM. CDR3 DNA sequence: TGTGCCAGCAACCGAGAGACGGGCGGGACGTCGAACACCGGGGAGCTGTTTTTT. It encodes CASNRETGGTSNTGELFF.

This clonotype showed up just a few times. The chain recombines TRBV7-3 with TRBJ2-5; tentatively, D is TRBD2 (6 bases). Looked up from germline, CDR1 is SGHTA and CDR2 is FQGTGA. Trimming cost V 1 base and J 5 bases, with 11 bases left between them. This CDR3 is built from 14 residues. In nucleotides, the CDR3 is TGTGCCAGCAGCTTAATGGGGGGTCCGGAGACCCAGTACTTC. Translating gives CASSLMGGPETQYF. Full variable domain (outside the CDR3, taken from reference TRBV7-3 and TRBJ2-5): GAGVSQTPSNKVTEKGKYVELRCDPISGHTALYWYRQSLGQGPEFLIYFQGTGAADDSGLPNDRFFAVRPEGSVSTLKIQRTERGDSAVYLCASSLMGGPETQYFGPGTRLLVL.

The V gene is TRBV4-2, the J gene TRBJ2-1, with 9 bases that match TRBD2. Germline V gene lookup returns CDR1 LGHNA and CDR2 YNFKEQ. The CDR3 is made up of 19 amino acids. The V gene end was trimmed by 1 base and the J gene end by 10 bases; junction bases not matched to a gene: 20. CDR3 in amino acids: CASSQGGRATLRGIGEQFF. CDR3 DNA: TGTGCCAGCAGCCAAGGCGGGAGGGCTACGCTGAGGGGTATTGGGGAGCAGTTCTTC.

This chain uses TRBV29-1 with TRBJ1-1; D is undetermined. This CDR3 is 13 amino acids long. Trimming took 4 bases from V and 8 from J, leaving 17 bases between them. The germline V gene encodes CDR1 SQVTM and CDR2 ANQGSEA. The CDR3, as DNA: TGCAGCGTTGGTTTCCCCCAGCGCCTAGAAGCTTTCTTT. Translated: CSVGFPQRLEAFF.